The rows below give T cell receptor beta chains drawn from one sample of a study of blood T cell repertoires in COVID-19. Clones were sequenced by immunoSEQ multiplex PCR, and TCRdb holds only the in-frame ones, with some missing. The data show some 250,000 clones, roughly 89% seen once. The material sequenced was PBMCs or T cells enriched from blood (not recorded which). The source is a middle-aged man who had recovered from COVID-19. Each CDR3 is given with its conserved first and last residue. Fields, in order: clone size, V gene, D gene, J gene, CDR3 DNA, CDR3 protein. D genes are given only for firm matches. Clone size is given for some rows only: seen once, a few or many times, or a class if the clone is expanded.

clone_size: NA; v_call: TRBV29-1; d_call: NA; j_call: TRBJ1-2; cdr3_nt: TGCAGCGTTCCTAGCTACACCTTC; cdr3_aa: CSVPSYTF
clone_size: few; v_call: TRBV27; d_call: TRBD2; j_call: TRBJ2-7; cdr3_nt: TGTGCCAGCAGTTTAGGGCTCGGGGGGGATACCTACGAGCAGTACTTC; cdr3_aa: CASSLGLGGDTYEQYF
clone_size: NA; v_call: TRBV11-2; d_call: NA; j_call: TRBJ1-1; cdr3_nt: TGTGCCAGCAGCAACCCCAGGCGCAACACTGAAGCTTTCTTT; cdr3_aa: CASSNPRRNTEAFF
clone_size: once; v_call: TRBV7-3; d_call: TRBD1; j_call: TRBJ2-4; cdr3_nt: TGTGCCAGCAGCTTAGGGGCCGGGACAGGGGGCGCGCACATTCAGTACTTC; cdr3_aa: CASSLGAGTGGAHIQYF
clone_size: NA; v_call: TRBV25-1; d_call: TRBD2; j_call: TRBJ2-3; cdr3_nt: TGTGCCAGCAGTGGCCCCCAGCGGGAGGGGTCAGATACGCAGTATTTT; cdr3_aa: CASSGPQREGSDTQYF
clone_size: NA; v_call: TRBV11-3; d_call: TRBD1; j_call: TRBJ1-3; cdr3_nt: TGTGCCAGCAGCTTAAAACAGGGGGCGACTGGAAACACCATATATTTT; cdr3_aa: CASSLKQGATGNTIYF
clone_size: NA; v_call: TRBV18; d_call: TRBD1; j_call: TRBJ1-5; cdr3_nt: TGTGCCAGCTCACGGGCTATCCAGGGGGCATATAGCAATCAGCCCCAGCATTTT; cdr3_aa: CASSRAIQGAYSNQPQHF
clone_size: NA; v_call: TRBV7-2; d_call: NA; j_call: TRBJ1-1; cdr3_nt: TGTGCCAGCAGCTTATTGGGGAGGGAGAAAGCTTTCTTT; cdr3_aa: CASSLLGREKAFF
clone_size: few; v_call: TRBV6-5; d_call: NA; j_call: TRBJ2-2; cdr3_nt: TGTGCCAGCAGTTACTCTATAAGGTCAGGCACCGGGGAGCTGTTTTTT; cdr3_aa: CASSYSIRSGTGELFF
clone_size: NA; v_call: TRBV15; d_call: TRBD2; j_call: TRBJ2-1; cdr3_nt: TGTGCCACCAGCACCCTAGCGGAAGAGCAGTTCTTC; cdr3_aa: CATSTLAEEQFF
clone_size: NA; v_call: TRBV28; d_call: NA; j_call: TRBJ2-3; cdr3_nt: TGTGCCAGCAGTTTAGAGACCGGGAGTGCAGTGAATTTT; cdr3_aa: CASSLETGSAVNF
clone_size: NA; v_call: TRBV2; d_call: TRBD1; j_call: TRBJ2-1; cdr3_nt: TGTGCCAGCAGTGAAGCGGGGACAGGCCAGGAACACTACAATGAGCAGTTCTTC; cdr3_aa: CASSEAGTGQEHYNEQFF
clone_size: NA; v_call: TRBV15; d_call: TRBD2; j_call: TRBJ2-1; cdr3_nt: TGTGCCACCAGCAGAGTTGGACGGGGGGGGCAAGATGAGCAGTTCTTC; cdr3_aa: CATSRVGRGGQDEQFF
clone_size: NA; v_call: TRBV18; d_call: NA; j_call: TRBJ1-5; cdr3_nt: TGTGCCAGCTCCTCGAGGCAGGGTGGTCAGCCCCAGCATTTT; cdr3_aa: CASSSRQGGQPQHF
clone_size: NA; v_call: TRBV4-1; d_call: NA; j_call: TRBJ1-1; cdr3_nt: TGCGCCAGCAGCCTTGGGAAAGGAGGCCATTCTGAAGCTTTCTTT; cdr3_aa: CASSLGKGGHSEAFF
clone_size: NA; v_call: TRBV7-3; d_call: TRBD2; j_call: TRBJ2-3; cdr3_nt: TGTGCCAGCAGAAAAGGGCGGGAGGCGAGAGATACGCAGTATTTT; cdr3_aa: CASRKGREARDTQYF
clone_size: NA; v_call: TRBV11-2; d_call: NA; j_call: TRBJ2-7; cdr3_nt: TGTGCCAGCAGCTCATATCTATCCTACGAGCAGTACTTC; cdr3_aa: CASSSYLSYEQYF
clone_size: NA; v_call: TRBV28; d_call: TRBD2; j_call: TRBJ2-2; cdr3_nt: TGTGCCAGCAGTTTTGGCCAACGGGAGGCCGGGGAGCTGTTTTTT; cdr3_aa: CASSFGQREAGELFF
clone_size: NA; v_call: TRBV7-7; d_call: NA; j_call: TRBJ1-4; cdr3_nt: TGTGCTAGCAGCTTAACGGGGGTTGCCAATGAAAAACTGTTTTTT; cdr3_aa: CASSLTGVANEKLFF
clone_size: NA; v_call: TRBV30; d_call: NA; j_call: TRBJ1-1; cdr3_nt: TGTGCCTCACTACCCGCCGACAGGCTGCGGAACACTGAAGCTTTCTTT; cdr3_aa: CASLPADRLRNTEAFF
clone_size: once; v_call: TRBV9; d_call: NA; j_call: TRBJ2-6; cdr3_nt: TGTGCCAGCAGCGTAGGGGGGCCATGGCGGCCCTCTGGGGCCAACGTCCTGACTTTC; cdr3_aa: CASSVGGPWRPSGANVLTF
clone_size: NA; v_call: TRBV7-9; d_call: TRBD1; j_call: TRBJ1-2; cdr3_nt: TGTGCCAGCAGCCCCGGACAGGCCTATGGCTACACCTTC; cdr3_aa: CASSPGQAYGYTF
clone_size: NA; v_call: TRBV9; d_call: TRBD1; j_call: TRBJ1-5; cdr3_nt: TGTGCCAGCAGCGTAGGAGGGGACAGGGGTAATCAGCCCCAGCATTTT; cdr3_aa: CASSVGGDRGNQPQHF
clone_size: once; v_call: TRBV11-2; d_call: TRBD2; j_call: TRBJ2-3; cdr3_nt: TGTGCCAGCAGCTCAGCCCTAAAACTAGCGGGAAACACAGATACGCAGTATTTT; cdr3_aa: CASSSALKLAGNTDTQYF
clone_size: NA; v_call: TRBV3-1/TRBV3-2; d_call: TRBD2; j_call: TRBJ2-2; cdr3_nt: TGTGCCAGCACCCCCCCGGCGGGAGGAGGCGGGGAGCTGTTTTTT; cdr3_aa: CASTPPAGGGGELFF
clone_size: NA; v_call: TRBV3-1/TRBV3-2; d_call: NA; j_call: TRBJ2-3; cdr3_nt: TGTGCCAGCAGCCACAGACTCCTTATCCGCACAGATACGCAGTATTTT; cdr3_aa: CASSHRLLIRTDTQYF
clone_size: NA; v_call: TRBV9; d_call: TRBD2; j_call: TRBJ2-1; cdr3_nt: TGTGCCAGCAGCCCCGGACTAGCGGGATACAATGAGCAGTTCTTC; cdr3_aa: CASSPGLAGYNEQFF
clone_size: NA; v_call: TRBV18; d_call: NA; j_call: TRBJ1-2; cdr3_nt: TGTGCCAGCTCACCACCGGAGGGGCGCATGGGCTACACCTTC; cdr3_aa: CASSPPEGRMGYTF
clone_size: NA; v_call: TRBV11-3; d_call: NA; j_call: TRBJ1-6; cdr3_nt: TGTGCCAGCAGCGACCCGGGGGGGCCCAATAGGTCCCTCCACTTT; cdr3_aa: CASSDPGGPNRSLHF
clone_size: NA; v_call: TRBV11-1; d_call: NA; j_call: TRBJ2-2; cdr3_nt: TGTGCCACCCGGGTAGGCTACACCGGGGAGCTGTTTTTT; cdr3_aa: CATRVGYTGELFF
clone_size: NA; v_call: TRBV19; d_call: NA; j_call: TRBJ1-5; cdr3_nt: TGTGCCAGTAGTGAAGGAGTCCCCACGTGGCAGCCCCAGCATTTT; cdr3_aa: CASSEGVPTWQPQHF
clone_size: NA; v_call: TRBV14; d_call: TRBD1; j_call: TRBJ1-2; cdr3_nt: TGTGCCAGCAGCGCACCCGGGACAGGGATAGGATATGGCTACACCTTC; cdr3_aa: CASSAPGTGIGYGYTF
clone_size: NA; v_call: TRBV24-1; d_call: TRBD1; j_call: TRBJ2-5; cdr3_nt: TGTGCCACCTCCCGGGACAGGGGCCTGGAGACCCAGTACTTC; cdr3_aa: CATSRDRGLETQYF
clone_size: NA; v_call: TRBV5-5; d_call: TRBD2; j_call: TRBJ2-7; cdr3_nt: TGTGCCAGCACCCTAGCGGGGGGGCGTTACGAGCAGTACTTC; cdr3_aa: CASTLAGGRYEQYF
clone_size: NA; v_call: TRBV7-2; d_call: TRBD1; j_call: TRBJ2-7; cdr3_nt: TGTGCCAGCAGCTTAGTTAGAGGACAGGGGACCTCCTACGAGCAGTACTTC; cdr3_aa: CASSLVRGQGTSYEQYF
clone_size: NA; v_call: TRBV5-6; d_call: TRBD1; j_call: TRBJ2-7; cdr3_nt: TGTGCCAGCAGCTTGACAGGGGGCGAGCAGTACTTC; cdr3_aa: CASSLTGGEQYF
clone_size: NA; v_call: TRBV7-8; d_call: TRBD1; j_call: TRBJ1-2; cdr3_nt: TGTGCCAGCAACATTAGGGGGCGCGGGAACTATGGCTACACCTTC; cdr3_aa: CASNIRGRGNYGYTF
clone_size: NA; v_call: TRBV28; d_call: TRBD2; j_call: TRBJ2-1; cdr3_nt: TGTGCCAGCAGTCCCGGGACTAGCGGGAGGGCCTACAATGAGCAGTTCTTC; cdr3_aa: CASSPGTSGRAYNEQFF
clone_size: NA; v_call: TRBV15; d_call: TRBD1; j_call: TRBJ1-2; cdr3_nt: TGTGCCACCCAGTACAGGGGGCTTGGCTACACCTTC; cdr3_aa: CATQYRGLGYTF
clone_size: NA; v_call: TRBV18; d_call: NA; j_call: TRBJ2-2; cdr3_nt: TGTGCCAGCTCACCACAGGAAAAGAGGACGAACACCGGGGAGCTGTTTTTT; cdr3_aa: CASSPQEKRTNTGELFF
clone_size: NA; v_call: TRBV4-1; d_call: TRBD1; j_call: TRBJ1-2; cdr3_nt: TGCGCCAGCAGCCAAGATGTGGCAGGGGGGTCTGGGTACACCTTC; cdr3_aa: CASSQDVAGGSGYTF
clone_size: NA; v_call: TRBV18; d_call: TRBD2; j_call: TRBJ2-7; cdr3_nt: TGTGCCAGCTCACTCCGGACTAGCGGGAGGGAGAGAAGACCCTACGAGCAGTACTTC; cdr3_aa: CASSLRTSGRERRPYEQYF
clone_size: NA; v_call: TRBV10-2; d_call: TRBD1; j_call: TRBJ1-1; cdr3_nt: TGCGCCAGCAGTGCGACAGGGCAAAACACTGAAGCTTTCTTT; cdr3_aa: CASSATGQNTEAFF
clone_size: NA; v_call: TRBV4-1; d_call: NA; j_call: TRBJ2-1; cdr3_nt: TGCGCCAGCAGCTCGTGGGGGGGCAACAATGAGCAGTTCTTC; cdr3_aa: CASSSWGGNNEQFF
clone_size: NA; v_call: TRBV7-9; d_call: TRBD2; j_call: TRBJ2-3; cdr3_nt: TGTGCCAGCAGCTTAATGGCTAGCGGGGGGAGCACAGATACGCAGTATTTT; cdr3_aa: CASSLMASGGSTDTQYF
clone_size: NA; v_call: TRBV18; d_call: TRBD2; j_call: TRBJ2-3; cdr3_nt: TGTGCCAGCTCACCACGGGGAGGGTCTCTCACCACAGATACGCAGTATTTT; cdr3_aa: CASSPRGGSLTTDTQYF
clone_size: NA; v_call: TRBV10-1; d_call: NA; j_call: TRBJ2-3; cdr3_nt: TGCGCCAGCAGTGAGTCGCTACCGACAGGTACTTCGGATACGCAGTATTTT; cdr3_aa: CASSESLPTGTSDTQYF
clone_size: NA; v_call: TRBV9; d_call: TRBD2; j_call: TRBJ2-1; cdr3_nt: TGTGCCAGCACTACCTTCGGGACTAGCGGAGATGAGCAGTTCTTC; cdr3_aa: CASTTFGTSGDEQFF
clone_size: NA; v_call: TRBV7-9; d_call: TRBD1; j_call: TRBJ2-7; cdr3_nt: TGTGCCAGCAGCTTAGCGCGGACAGGGGACTCCTACGAGCAGTACTTC; cdr3_aa: CASSLARTGDSYEQYF
clone_size: NA; v_call: TRBV3-1/TRBV3-2; d_call: TRBD1; j_call: TRBJ1-1; cdr3_nt: TGTGCCAGCAGCCAACCCCCCGGACAGGGAGAAGCTTTCTTT; cdr3_aa: CASSQPPGQGEAFF
clone_size: NA; v_call: TRBV7-8; d_call: TRBD1; j_call: TRBJ1-3; cdr3_nt: TGTGCCAGCAGCTTTAAACTGCCAGGGGGTACTGGAAACACCATATATTTT; cdr3_aa: CASSFKLPGGTGNTIYF
clone_size: NA; v_call: TRBV28; d_call: NA; j_call: TRBJ1-2; cdr3_nt: TGTGCCAGCAGTTTATCCCTGCGGGTATTCGGGGGGAGCGGCTACACCTTC; cdr3_aa: CASSLSLRVFGGSGYTF
clone_size: NA; v_call: TRBV10-2; d_call: NA; j_call: TRBJ2-5; cdr3_nt: TGCGCCAGCAGTGTGGACTGGGCCGAGACCCAGTACTTC; cdr3_aa: CASSVDWAETQYF
clone_size: once; v_call: TRBV19; d_call: NA; j_call: TRBJ2-1; cdr3_nt: TGTGCCAGTAGTATTCTCCCCCCAGGGGCCTACAATGAGCAGTTCTTC; cdr3_aa: CASSILPPGAYNEQFF
clone_size: NA; v_call: TRBV27; d_call: NA; j_call: TRBJ2-7; cdr3_nt: TGTGCCAGCAGTCCCCTCGGGAAAGTCGAGCAGTACTTC; cdr3_aa: CASSPLGKVEQYF
clone_size: NA; v_call: TRBV6-5; d_call: NA; j_call: TRBJ2-3; cdr3_nt: TGTGCCAGCAGTTATGCTGGGCGCCCAGATACGCAGTATTTT; cdr3_aa: CASSYAGRPDTQYF